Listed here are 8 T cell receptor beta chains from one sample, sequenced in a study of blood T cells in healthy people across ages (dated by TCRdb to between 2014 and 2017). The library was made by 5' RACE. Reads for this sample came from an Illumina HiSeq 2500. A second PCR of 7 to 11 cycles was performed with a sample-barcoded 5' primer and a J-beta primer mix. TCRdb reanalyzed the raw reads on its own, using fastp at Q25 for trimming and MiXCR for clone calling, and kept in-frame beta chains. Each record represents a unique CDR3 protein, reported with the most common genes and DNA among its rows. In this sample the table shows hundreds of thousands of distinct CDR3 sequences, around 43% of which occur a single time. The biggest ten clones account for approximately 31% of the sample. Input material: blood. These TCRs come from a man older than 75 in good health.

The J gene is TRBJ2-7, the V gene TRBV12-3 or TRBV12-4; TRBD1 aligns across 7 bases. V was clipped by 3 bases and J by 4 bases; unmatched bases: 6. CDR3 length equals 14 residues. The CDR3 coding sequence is TGTGCCAGCAGTTTTGACAGGGATTTATACGAGCAGTACTTC. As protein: CASSFDRDLYEQYF.

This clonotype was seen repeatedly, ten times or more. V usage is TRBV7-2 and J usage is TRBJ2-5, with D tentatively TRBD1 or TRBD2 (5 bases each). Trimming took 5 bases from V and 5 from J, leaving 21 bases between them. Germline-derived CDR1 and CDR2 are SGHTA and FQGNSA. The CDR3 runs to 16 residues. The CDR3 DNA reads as TGTGCCAGCAGCATGTACAATTTGGGACCGCGGGAGACCCAGTACTTC. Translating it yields CASSMYNLGPRETQYF.

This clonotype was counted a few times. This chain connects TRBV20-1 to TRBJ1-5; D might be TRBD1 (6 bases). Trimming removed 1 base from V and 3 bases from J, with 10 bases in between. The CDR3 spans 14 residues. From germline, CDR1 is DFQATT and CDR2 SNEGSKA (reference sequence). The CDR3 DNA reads TGCAGTGCTAGAGGGACAGAGATCAATCAGCCCCAGCATTTT. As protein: CSARGTEINQPQHF.

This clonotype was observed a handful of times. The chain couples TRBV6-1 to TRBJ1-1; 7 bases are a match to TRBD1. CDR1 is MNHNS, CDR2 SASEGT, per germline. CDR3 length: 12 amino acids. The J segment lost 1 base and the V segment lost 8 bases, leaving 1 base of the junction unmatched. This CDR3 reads CASRDRNTEAFF. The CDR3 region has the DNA TGTGCCAGCCGGGACAGGAACACTGAAGCTTTCTTT.

The CDR3 reads CASTEGAASNYGYTF. Here the CDR3 DNA reads TGTGCCAGCACCGAAGGGGCAGCCTCTAACTATGGCTACACCTTC. This sequence joins TRBV6-5 and TRBJ1-2; D might be TRBD1 (5 bases). The CDR3 contains 15 residues. V shed 7 bases and J shed 0 bases, with 15 bases lying between them. The germline gives CDR1 MNHEY, CDR2 SVGAGI.

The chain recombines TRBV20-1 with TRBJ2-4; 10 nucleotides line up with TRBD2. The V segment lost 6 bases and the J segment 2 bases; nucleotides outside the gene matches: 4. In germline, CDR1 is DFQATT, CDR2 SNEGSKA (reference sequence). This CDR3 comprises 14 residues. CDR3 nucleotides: TGCAGTGCAAAGCGGGGGGGTTCCAAAAACATTCAGTACTTC. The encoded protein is CSAKRGGSKNIQYF.

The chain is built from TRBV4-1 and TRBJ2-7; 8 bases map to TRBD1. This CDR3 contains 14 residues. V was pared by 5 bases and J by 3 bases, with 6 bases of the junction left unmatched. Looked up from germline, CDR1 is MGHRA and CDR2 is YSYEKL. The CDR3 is CASSEGDRSYEQYF. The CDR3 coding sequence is TGCGCCAGCAGCGAGGGGGACAGGAGCTACGAGCAGTACTTC.

The CDR3 here is CASSFPGLRVGYTF. Written as DNA, the CDR3 is TGTGCCAGCAGCTTTCCGGGACTGAGAGTGGGCTACACCTTC. The chain uses TRBV5-8 and TRBJ1-2; D is possibly TRBD1 (5 bases). V gave up 2 bases and J gave up 8 bases, with 16 bases separating them. Germline CDR1 is SGHTS and CDR2 is YDEGEE. This CDR3 is built from 14 residues.